What follows is one TCR beta chain and its context. The sample is drawn from a study of T cell changes during pregnancy in multiple sclerosis. Germline V gene data show CDR1 as SGHAT and CDR2 as FQDESV (reference sequence). The CDR3 covers 14 residues. V was shortened by 1 base and J by 7 bases, with 11 bases between the two germline ends. Data came from immunoSEQ multiplex PCR; TCRdb stores just in-frame clones and leaves some out. The repertoire holds about 38,000 clones, roughly 90% seen once, with 5.5% in the top ten. The rearrangement links TRBV11-1 to TRBJ2-1; D unresolved. This specimen consisted of CD8+ T cells from peripheral blood mononuclear cells, obtained in the third trimester of pregnancy. This receptor was obtained from a female donor with multiple sclerosis, enrolled in a pregnancy study. The CDR3 region has the DNA TGTGCCAGCAGCTTAGTTGGTTCTATTAATGAGCAGTTCTTC. This codes for CASSLVGSINEQFF.